The 9 T cell receptor beta chains listed next were all sequenced from one sample in a study of regulatory T cells in long-lasting Graves disease. Assembly of TCR beta libraries relied on iRepertoire HTBI primers together with Arm-PCR of CDR3 regions. One entry per CDR3 protein results from TCRdb running MiXCR on the multiplex PCR reads. The sample yields some 350,000 distinct CDR3 sequences, about a sixth seen once. Time point specified: newly diagnosed GD, antithyroid drugs for less than 3 months. RNA isolated from PBMCs was used to make the TCR library. This sample also belongs to another study, concerning T cells in Graves' hyperthyroidism and ophthalmopathy.

The sequencing here drew on peripheral blood mononuclear cells (PBMCs), taken at new diagnosis, from a patient treated with antithyroid drugs. All receptors derive from a young woman with Graves disease.

The V gene is TRBV6-1, the J gene TRBJ2-2; 10 bases are shared with TRBD1. The V and J ends lost 3 bases and 5 bases, in that order; junction bases with no gene match: 6. CDR3 length equals 16 residues. Germline assignment: CDR1 MNHNS and CDR2 SASEGT. CDR3 in amino acids: CASSETGGRRTGELFF. In DNA form, the CDR3 reads TGTGCCAGCAGTGAGACAGGGGGCAGAAGAACCGGGGAGCTGTTTTTT.

The chain links TRBV28 to TRBJ1-2, with 10 positions matching TRBD1. The CDR3 consists of 16 residues. The junction had 11 bases not matched to a gene; V was cut back by 2 bases and J by 8 bases. The germline V gene encodes CDR1 MDHEN and CDR2 SYDVKM. The DNA of the CDR3 is TGTGCCAGCAGTTTACGGGACAGGGGTCCCAGGAGCGGCTACACCTTC. Translation gives CASSLRDRGPRSGYTF.

This clonotype was picked up a small number of times. The chain uses TRBV19 and TRBJ2-1; 10 positions match TRBD1. This CDR3 spans 16 amino acids. V lost 1 base, J lost 5 bases, and 5 bases stayed unmatched. Germline V gives CDR1 LNHDA, CDR2 SQIVND (reference sequence). CDR3 residues: CASSIGTGTGDNEQFF. The CDR3 coding sequence is TGTGCCAGTAGTATAGGTACCGGGACAGGGGACAATGAGCAGTTCTTC.

This clonotype was counted only a few times. This chain connects TRBV6-1 to TRBJ2-5; D may match TRBD1 or TRBD2 (5 bases each). CDR3 length: 13 amino acids. The V end lost 10 bases, the J end lost 6 bases, and 18 bases lay between the germline ends. From germline, CDR1 is MNHNS and CDR2 SASEGT. The chain's CDR3 is CATLGPGGKTQYF. Written as DNA, the CDR3 is TGTGCCACCCTGGGGCCCGGAGGCAAGACCCAGTACTTC.

This clonotype was observed many times. The V call is TRBV9, the J call TRBJ1-5; D gene uncertain. Looked up from germline, CDR1 is SGDLS and CDR2 is YYNGEE. Trimming took off 3 bases at V and 6 bases at J, with 10 bases between the two ends. The CDR3 is made up of 13 amino acids. The CDR3 DNA follows: TGTGCCAGCAGCGCCGACATGGGTCAGCCCCAGCATTTT. Amino acids: CASSADMGQPQHF. The full variable domain, in which reference TRBV9 and TRBJ1-5 provide the parts outside the CDR3, is DSGVTQTPKHLITATGQRVTLRCSPRSGDLSVYWYQQSLDQGLQFLIQYYNGEERAKGNILERFSAQQFPDLHSELNLSSLELGDSALYFCASSADMGQPQHFGDGTRLSIL.

This clonotype has more than one count but fewer than ten. This chain connects TRBV15 to TRBJ2-2, with 9 bases identical to TRBD1. J gave up 6 bases and V 5 bases, and 7 bases lay outside the gene matches. The CDR3 consists of 15 residues. Looked up from germline, CDR1 is LNHNV and CDR2 is YYDKDF (reference sequence). The CDR3 reads CATSPRDRAPGELFF. DNA for the CDR3: TGTGCCACCAGCCCCCGGGACAGGGCCCCCGGGGAGCTGTTTTTT.

This clonotype was recorded at least ten times. A junction end diverges from the germline sequence, so it may reflect a read error. The chain has TRBV7-7 and TRBJ2-1, with a weak D call TRBD2 (5 bases). The CDR3 covers 13 residues. From germline, CDR1 is SSHAT and CDR2 FNYEAQ (reference sequence). CDR3 loop: CASSLDAGTKKFF. Here the CDR3 DNA reads TGTGCTAGCAGCTTAGACGCGGGCACGAAGAAATTCTTC.

This clonotype was counted many times. This rearrangement joins TRBV2 to TRBJ2-7, with 9 bases lining up with TRBD2. CDR1 is SNHLY, CDR2 FYNNEI, per germline. This CDR3 is built from 13 residues. Trimming took 4 bases from V and 7 from J; bases not matched to a gene: 5. In DNA form, the CDR3 reads TGTGCCAGCAGTGCTGGACTAGCGCAAGAGCAGTACTTC. It encodes CASSAGLAQEQYF.

The sample holds many counts of this clonotype. The rearrangement uses TRBV20-1 and TRBJ2-1, with D unclear. V dropped 5 bases and J dropped 5 bases, with 13 bases sitting between them. The CDR3 has 13 residues. The V gene's germline CDR1 is DFQATT and CDR2 SNEGSKA (reference sequence). In nucleotides, the CDR3 is TGCAGTGCTCGGAGCCCGTCGGACAATGAGCAGTTCTTC. It codes for CSARSPSDNEQFF.